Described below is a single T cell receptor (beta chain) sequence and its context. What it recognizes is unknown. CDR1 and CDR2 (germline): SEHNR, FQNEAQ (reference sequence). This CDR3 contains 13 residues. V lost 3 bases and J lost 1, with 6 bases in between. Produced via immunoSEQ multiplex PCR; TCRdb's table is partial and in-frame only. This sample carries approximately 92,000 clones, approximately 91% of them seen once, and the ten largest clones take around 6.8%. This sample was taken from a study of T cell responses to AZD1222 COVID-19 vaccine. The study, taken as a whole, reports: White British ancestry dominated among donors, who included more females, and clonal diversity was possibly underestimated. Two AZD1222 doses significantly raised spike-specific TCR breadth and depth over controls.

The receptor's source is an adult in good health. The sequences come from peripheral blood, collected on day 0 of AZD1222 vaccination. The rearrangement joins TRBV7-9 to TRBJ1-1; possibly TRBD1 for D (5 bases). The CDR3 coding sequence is TGTGCCAGCAGCTTTCAGGGGAACACTGAAGCTTTCTTT. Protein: CASSFQGNTEAFF.